These 6 T cell receptor beta chains share one sample of origin, sequenced in a study of blood T cell repertoires in COVID-19. Produced via immunoSEQ multiplex PCR; TCRdb's table is partial and in-frame only. The sample consists of approximately 440,000 clones, roughly 87% of them appearing once. Input material: PBMCs or T cells enriched from blood (not recorded which). Source of these receptors: a man between 18 and 35 years old who had recovered from COVID-19.

The chain has TRBV11-2 and TRBJ2-7; D perhaps matches TRBD2 (6 bases). The CDR3 is made up of 14 amino acids. Germline V gene lookup returns CDR1 SGHAT and CDR2 FQNNGV. V lost 5 bases and J lost 2, with 13 bases in between. The CDR3 loop reads CASSHRETPYEQYF. In DNA form, the CDR3 reads TGTGCCAGCAGCCACCGGGAGACACCCTACGAGCAGTACTTC.

The chain recombines TRBV4-2 with TRBJ2-7, with TRBD2 identical over 13 bases. CDR1 is LGHNA, CDR2 YNFKEQ, per germline. CDR3 length equals 14 residues. The trim removed 11 bases at V and 4 bases at J, leaving 8 bases unmatched. This CDR3 is CAAGTSGVDYEQYF. CDR3 nucleotides: TGTGCCGCGGGGACTAGCGGGGTTGATTACGAGCAGTACTTC.

This chain uses TRBV7-9 with TRBJ2-5; tentatively, D is TRBD1 (7 bases). V was trimmed by 1 base and J by 2 bases, leaving 11 bases between them. Germline lookup yields CDR1 SEHNR and CDR2 FQNEAQ (reference sequence). The CDR3 is 15 residues long. The CDR3 nucleotides are TGTGCCAGCAGCTTAGTGTCAGGGGGGCAAGAGACCCAGTACTTC. Protein product: CASSLVSGGQETQYF. The full variable domain, completed using reference TRBV7-9 and TRBJ2-5, is DTGVSQNPRHKITKRGQNVTFRCDPISEHNRLYWYRQTLGQGPEFLTYFQNEAQLEKSRLLSDRFSAERPKGSFSTLEIQRTEQGDSAMYLCASSLVSGGQETQYFGPGTRLLVL.

The rearrangement uses TRBV29-1 and TRBJ1-5; 7 bases fit TRBD1. Germline CDR1 reads SQVTM; CDR2 reads ANQGSEA. CDR3 size: 12 residues. V lost 1 base to trimming and J lost 14 bases; unmatched junction nucleotides: 8. CDR3 in amino acids: CSVEAPGQLKHF. The CDR3 DNA follows: TGCAGCGTTGAAGCACCGGGACAGCTTAAGCATTTT.

The chain couples TRBV7-9 to TRBJ2-3, with unresolved D. The germline gives CDR1 SEHNR, CDR2 FQNEAQ (reference sequence). Trimming pared 5 bases from V and 4 bases from J, leaving 7 bases between. The CDR3 loop spans 12 amino acids. The CDR3 here is CASSPSADTQYF. CDR3 sequence (DNA): TGTGCCAGCAGCCCCTCAGCAGATACGCAGTATTTT.

The chain couples TRBV18 to TRBJ2-3, with TRBD2 identical over 13 bases. The germline CDR1 and CDR2 sequences are KGHSH and LQKENI. This CDR3 comprises 16 residues. Unmatched junction bases numbered 6, after V lost 3 bases and J lost 6 bases. This CDR3 is CASSPPGLAGTDTQYF. The CDR3 coding sequence is TGTGCCAGCTCACCGCCGGGACTAGCGGGGACCGATACGCAGTATTTT.